One sample yielded the 13 T cell receptor beta chains listed below, sequenced in a study of T and B cells in COVID-19 patients. BIOMED2 TRB-A/B primer pools were used in multiplex TRB PCR. TCRdb ran MiXCR on the multiplex PCR reads and lists one entry per CDR3 protein. Of nearly 15,000 distinct CDR3 sequences detected, under 30% appear once; the ten largest clones hold roughly 1.2%. Blood genomic DNA input for TRB amplification was roughly 220-500 ng. Sequenced material: blood. The receptors come from a human donor who had recovered from COVID-19.

This clonotype was counted between two and nine times. The CDR3 DNA reads TGTGCCAGCAGTGGGGACAGTAGAATCCAAGAGACCCAGTACTTC. Protein sequence: CASSGDSRIQETQYF. This chain joins TRBV6-2 or TRBV6-3 and TRBJ2-5; 7 positions agree with TRBD1. The CDR3 contains 15 residues. Germline V gives CDR1 MNHEY, CDR2 SVGEGT. V lost 5 bases to trimming and J lost 1 base; unmatched junction nucleotides: 7.

The rearrangement links TRBV7-2 to TRBJ2-5; 8 bases match TRBD1. The CDR3 is 18 residues long. J gave up 4 bases and V 5 bases, and 18 bases lay outside the gene matches. Germline loops: CDR1 SGHTA, CDR2 FQGNSA. The CDR3 here is CASSPLGADRGNGETQYF. CDR3 coding DNA: TGTGCCAGCAGCCCTCTAGGGGCCGACAGGGGAAATGGAGAGACCCAGTACTTC.

The J gene is TRBJ2-3, the V gene TRBV14, with 9 nucleotides matching TRBD1. CDR1 and CDR2 (germline): SGHDN, FVKESK. Unmatched junction bases numbered 6, after V lost 4 bases and J lost 7 bases. This CDR3 spans 14 amino acids. The CDR3 region has the DNA TGTGCCAGCAGCCTGAACAGGGGGCAATATACGCAGTATTTT. Protein sequence: CASSLNRGQYTQYF.

This rearrangement joins TRBV27 to TRBJ1-3; tentatively, D is TRBD1 (5 bases). This CDR3 comprises 16 residues. CDR1 MNHEY and CDR2 SMNVEV come from the germline V gene (reference sequence). V lost 3 bases and J lost 7, with 19 bases in between. CDR3 bases: TGTGCCAGCAGTTTCCGCGCTCCAGGGTATGGGAACACCATATATTTT. This codes for CASSFRAPGYGNTIYF.

The chain links TRBV6-5 to TRBJ1-1, with 9 bases matching TRBD1. The CDR3 contains 15 residues. Looked up from germline, CDR1 is MNHEY and CDR2 is SVGAGI. V lost 6 bases to trimming and J lost 2 bases; unmatched junction nucleotides: 7. The CDR3 region is CASRGQGRGNTEAFF. The CDR3 DNA is TGTGCCAGCAGGGGACAGGGCAGGGGTAACACTGAAGCTTTCTTT.

The V gene is TRBV6-4, the J gene TRBJ2-1; maybe TRBD2 (6 bases). The CDR3 runs to 15 residues. Trimming stripped 0 bases from V and 4 bases from J, with 10 bases between. Germline-derived CDR1 and CDR2 are MRHNA and SNTAGT. The CDR3 sequence is CASSDSAGTYNEQFF. The CDR3 DNA follows: TGTGCCAGCAGTGACTCGGCGGGAACGTACAATGAGCAGTTCTTC.

The chain recombines TRBV18 with TRBJ1-5, with D possibly matching TRBD1 (6 bases). The CDR3 is 14 amino acids. The germline CDR1 and CDR2 sequences are KGHSH and LQKENI. Trimming removed 2 bases at V and 7 bases at J, with 12 bases between. The CDR3 DNA reads TGTGCCAGCTCACCAGGGGGGGCAGGGCAGCCCCAGCATTTT. Translating gives CASSPGGAGQPQHF. Full variable domain (rest looked up from reference TRBV18 and TRBJ1-5): NAGVMQNPRHLVRRRGQEARLRCSPMKGHSHVYWYRQLPEEGLKFMVYLQKENIIDESGMPKERFSAEFPKEGPSILRIQQVVRGDSAAYFCASSPGGAGQPQHFGDGTRLSIL.

This clonotype has only one observation. This sequence joins TRBV6-6 and TRBJ1-2; weak D call: TRBD1 (5 bases). This CDR3 has 13 amino acids. Germline V gene lookup returns CDR1 MNHNY and CDR2 SVGAGI (reference sequence). Trimming removed 7 bases at V and 8 bases at J, with 17 bases between. The CDR3 nucleotides read TGTGCCAGCATCAGGGACGGCCTTGGAGGCTACACCTTC. Translation: CASIRDGLGGYTF.

This clonotype turned up a few times. The V gene is TRBV7-2, the J gene TRBJ1-2; D is uncertain. The CDR3 length is 16 residues. V was clipped by 1 base and J by 5 bases, with 17 bases between them. CDR1 SGHTA and CDR2 FQGNSA come from the germline V gene. CDR3 in amino acids: CASSLVSTSVGYGYTF. The CDR3 DNA reads as TGTGCCAGCAGCTTAGTTTCAACTTCGGTGGGGTATGGCTACACCTTC.

In its sample, this clonotype ranks as medium-sized (0.01 to 0.1%). The chain couples TRBV30 to TRBJ2-2; no reliable D call. The germline gives CDR1 GTSNPN, CDR2 SVGIG (reference sequence). This CDR3 spans 13 amino acids. With 2 bases removed from V and 5 bases from J, the gap between germline ends came to 9 bases. The CDR3 is CAWSPFRTGELFF. For the CDR3, the DNA is TGTGCCTGGAGTCCTTTTCGGACCGGGGAGCTGTTTTTT.

Written as DNA, the CDR3 is TGTGCCAGCTCTGAGAGGAGCTCCTACGAGCAGTACTTC. Translation gives CASSERSSYEQYF. J is TRBJ2-7 and V is TRBV18, with D unclear. Trimming left V 6 bases short and J 0 bases short, with 9 bases between. Germline V gene lookup returns CDR1 KGHSH and CDR2 LQKENI. The CDR3 has 13 amino acids.

The chain uses TRBV6-6 and TRBJ1-5; maybe TRBD1 (5 bases). Looked up from germline, CDR1 is MNHNY and CDR2 is SVGAGI (reference sequence). The CDR3 sequence is 18 residues long. V lost 0 bases to trimming and J lost 5 bases, with 20 bases between them. CDR3 sequence reads: CASSYSHGGGTGDQPQHF. In DNA form, the CDR3 reads TGTGCCAGCAGTTACTCGCATGGGGGAGGCACCGGGGATCAGCCCCAGCATTTT.

The chain is built from TRBV12-3 or TRBV12-4 and TRBJ1-5; possible D gene TRBD1, 5 bases. Deletions cut 1 base from V and 4 bases from J, with 14 bases between. CDR3 length: 16 amino acids. CDR3 nucleotides: TGTGCCAGCAGTTTAGGGGTGGGTGCAGGGAATCAGCCCCAGCATTTT. Translation: CASSLGVGAGNQPQHF.